The source of this T cell receptor beta chain is a study of T-cell memory formation after mild COVID-19. TCRdb recomputed calls from the 5' RACE reads with MiXCR, one row per CDR3 protein. The profile shows around 500,000 distinct CDR3 sequences, about 20% of them singletons. The CDR3 consists of 14 residues. V was cut by 2 bases and J by 5 bases, with 12 bases left in between. Germline CDR1 reads MNHEY; CDR2 reads SVGAGI. This clonotype has only one observation. The specimen was PBMCs or a T cell subset sorted from them (not recorded which). This TCR was sampled from an adult woman who had mild COVID-19 (a few samples of this study predate the infection). Cell type and time point are not known. This chain joins TRBV6-5 and TRBJ2-5, with D maybe TRBD2 (5 bases). The CDR3 DNA is TGTGCCAGCAGTTACAACGGAGGTCCGGAGACCCAGTACTTC. Protein sequence: CASSYNGGPETQYF.